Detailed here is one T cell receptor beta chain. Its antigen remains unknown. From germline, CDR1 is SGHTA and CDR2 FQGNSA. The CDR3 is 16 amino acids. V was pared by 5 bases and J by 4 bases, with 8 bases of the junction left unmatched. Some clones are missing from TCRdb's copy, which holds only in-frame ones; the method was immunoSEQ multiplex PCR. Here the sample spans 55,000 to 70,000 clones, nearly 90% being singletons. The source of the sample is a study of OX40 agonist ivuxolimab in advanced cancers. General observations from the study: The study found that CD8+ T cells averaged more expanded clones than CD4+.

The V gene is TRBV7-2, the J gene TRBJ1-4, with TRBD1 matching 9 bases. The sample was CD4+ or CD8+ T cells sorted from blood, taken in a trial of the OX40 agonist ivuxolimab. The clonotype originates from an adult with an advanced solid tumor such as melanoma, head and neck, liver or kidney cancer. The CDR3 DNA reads TGTGCCAGCAGCGCGAACAGGGGGCAGGGTAATGAAAAACTGTTTTTT. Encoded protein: CASSANRGQGNEKLFF.